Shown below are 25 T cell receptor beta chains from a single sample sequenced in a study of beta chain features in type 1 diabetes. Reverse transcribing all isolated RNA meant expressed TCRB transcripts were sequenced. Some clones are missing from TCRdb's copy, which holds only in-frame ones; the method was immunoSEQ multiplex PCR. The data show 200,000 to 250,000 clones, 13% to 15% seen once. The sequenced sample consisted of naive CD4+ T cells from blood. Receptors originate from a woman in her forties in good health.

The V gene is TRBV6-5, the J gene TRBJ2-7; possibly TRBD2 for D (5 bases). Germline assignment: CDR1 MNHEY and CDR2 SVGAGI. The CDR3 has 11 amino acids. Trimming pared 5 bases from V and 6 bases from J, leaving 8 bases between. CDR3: CASSQRSEQYF. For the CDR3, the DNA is TGTGCCAGCAGTCAGCGGTCCGAGCAGTACTTC.

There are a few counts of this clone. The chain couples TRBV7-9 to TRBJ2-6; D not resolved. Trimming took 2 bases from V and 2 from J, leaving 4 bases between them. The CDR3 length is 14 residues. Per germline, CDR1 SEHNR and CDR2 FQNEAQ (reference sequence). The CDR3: CASSLLPGANVLTF. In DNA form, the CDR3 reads TGTGCCAGCAGCTTACTCCCTGGGGCCAACGTCCTGACTTTC.

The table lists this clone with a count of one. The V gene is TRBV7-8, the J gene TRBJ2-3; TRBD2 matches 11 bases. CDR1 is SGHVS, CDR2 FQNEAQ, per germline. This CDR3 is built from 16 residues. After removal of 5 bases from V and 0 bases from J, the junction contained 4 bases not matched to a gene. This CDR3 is CASSLRTSGSTDTQYF. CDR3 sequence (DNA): TGTGCCAGCAGCCTAAGGACTAGCGGGAGCACAGATACGCAGTATTTT. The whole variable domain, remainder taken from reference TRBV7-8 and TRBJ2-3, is GAGVSQSPRYKVAKRGQDVALRCDPISGHVSLFWYQQALGQGPEFLTYFQNEAQLDKSGLPSDRFFAERPEGSVSTLKIQRTQQEDSAVYLCASSLRTSGSTDTQYFGPGTRLTVL.

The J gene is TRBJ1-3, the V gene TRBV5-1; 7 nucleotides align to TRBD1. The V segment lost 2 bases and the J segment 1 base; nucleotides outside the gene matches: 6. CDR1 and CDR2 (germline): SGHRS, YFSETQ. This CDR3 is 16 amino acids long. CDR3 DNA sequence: TGCGCCAGCAGCTTTCTTACAGGGGATTCTGGAAACACCATATATTTT. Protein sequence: CASSFLTGDSGNTIYF.

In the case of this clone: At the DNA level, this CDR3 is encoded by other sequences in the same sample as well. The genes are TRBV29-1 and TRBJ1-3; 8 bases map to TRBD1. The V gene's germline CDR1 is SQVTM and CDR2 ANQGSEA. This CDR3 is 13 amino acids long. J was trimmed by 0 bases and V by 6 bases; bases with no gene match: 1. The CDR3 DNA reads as TGCAGCGTCGGACAGGGCTCTGGAAACACCATATATTTT. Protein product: CSVGQGSGNTIYF.

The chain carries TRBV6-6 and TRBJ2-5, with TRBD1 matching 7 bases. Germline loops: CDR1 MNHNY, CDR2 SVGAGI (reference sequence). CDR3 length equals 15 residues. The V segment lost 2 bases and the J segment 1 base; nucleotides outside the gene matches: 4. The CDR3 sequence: CASSYGQATQETQYF. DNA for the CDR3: TGTGCCAGCAGTTACGGACAGGCTACCCAAGAGACCCAGTACTTC.

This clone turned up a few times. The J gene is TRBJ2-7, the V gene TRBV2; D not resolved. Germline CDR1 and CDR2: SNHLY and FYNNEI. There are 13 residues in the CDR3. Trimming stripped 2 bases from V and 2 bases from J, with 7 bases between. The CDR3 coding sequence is TGTGCCAGCAGTGAATCTCCGGCCTACGAGCAGTACTTC. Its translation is CASSESPAYEQYF.

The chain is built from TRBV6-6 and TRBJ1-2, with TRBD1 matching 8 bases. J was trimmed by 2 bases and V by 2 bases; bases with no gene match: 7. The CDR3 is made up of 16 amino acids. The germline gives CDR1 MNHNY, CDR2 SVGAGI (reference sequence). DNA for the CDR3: TGTGCCAGCAGTTACCCGGGGGACAGGTCCAACTATGGCTACACCTTC. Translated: CASSYPGDRSNYGYTF.

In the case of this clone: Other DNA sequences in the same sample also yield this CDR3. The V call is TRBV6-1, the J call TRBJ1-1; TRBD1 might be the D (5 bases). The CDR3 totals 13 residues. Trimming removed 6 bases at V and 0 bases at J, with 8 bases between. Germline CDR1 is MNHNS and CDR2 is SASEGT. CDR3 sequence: CASRQGMNTEAFF. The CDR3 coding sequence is TGTGCCAGCAGGCAGGGAATGAACACTGAAGCTTTCTTT.

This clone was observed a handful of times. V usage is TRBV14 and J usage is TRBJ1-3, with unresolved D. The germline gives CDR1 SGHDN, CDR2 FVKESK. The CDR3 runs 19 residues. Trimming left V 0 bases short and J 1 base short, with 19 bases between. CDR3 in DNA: TGTGCCAGCAGCCAAGATAGTGTTGGGAGGATCCCTTCTGGAAACACCATATATTTT. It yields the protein CASSQDSVGRIPSGNTIYF.

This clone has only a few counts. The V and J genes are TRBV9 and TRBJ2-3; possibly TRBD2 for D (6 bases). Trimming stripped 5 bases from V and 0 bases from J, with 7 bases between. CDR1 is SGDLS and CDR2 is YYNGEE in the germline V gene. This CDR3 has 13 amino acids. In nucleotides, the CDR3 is TGTGCCAGCAGAGGGACTAGCACAGATACGCAGTATTTT. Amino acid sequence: CASRGTSTDTQYF. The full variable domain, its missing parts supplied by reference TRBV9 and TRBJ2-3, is DSGVTQTPKHLITATGQRVTLRCSPRSGDLSVYWYQQSLDQGLQFLIQYYNGEERAKGNILERFSAQQFPDLHSELNLSSLELGDSALYFCASRGTSTDTQYFGPGTRLTVL.

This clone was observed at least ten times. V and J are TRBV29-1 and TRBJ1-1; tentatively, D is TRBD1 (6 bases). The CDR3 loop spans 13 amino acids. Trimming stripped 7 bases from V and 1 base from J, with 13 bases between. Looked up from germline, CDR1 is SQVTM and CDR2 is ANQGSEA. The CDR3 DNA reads TGCAGCGCACAAGGACAGCAGAACACTGAAGCTTTCTTT. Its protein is CSAQGQQNTEAFF.

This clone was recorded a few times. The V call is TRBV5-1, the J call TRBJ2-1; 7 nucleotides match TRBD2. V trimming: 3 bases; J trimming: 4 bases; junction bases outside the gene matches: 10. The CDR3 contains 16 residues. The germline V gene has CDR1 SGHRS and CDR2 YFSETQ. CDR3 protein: CASSYRIAGLYNEQFF. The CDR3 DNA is TGCGCCAGCAGCTACCGGATAGCGGGCCTTTACAATGAGCAGTTCTTC.

The CDR3 is CASSTRDGGAQETQYF. As DNA, the CDR3 is TGTGCCAGCAGCACCCGGGACGGGGGGGCCCAAGAGACCCAGTACTTC. J is TRBJ2-5 and V is TRBV9; 8 positions match TRBD2. This CDR3 is 16 amino acids long. The trim removed 4 bases at V and 1 base at J, leaving 9 bases unmatched. Germline CDR1 and CDR2: SGDLS and YYNGEE.

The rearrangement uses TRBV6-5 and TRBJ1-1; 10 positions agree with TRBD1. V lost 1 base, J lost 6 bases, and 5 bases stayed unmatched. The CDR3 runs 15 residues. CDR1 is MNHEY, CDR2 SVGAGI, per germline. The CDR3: CASSYFGQGEPEAFF. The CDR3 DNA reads TGTGCCAGCAGTTACTTCGGACAGGGGGAACCTGAAGCTTTCTTT.

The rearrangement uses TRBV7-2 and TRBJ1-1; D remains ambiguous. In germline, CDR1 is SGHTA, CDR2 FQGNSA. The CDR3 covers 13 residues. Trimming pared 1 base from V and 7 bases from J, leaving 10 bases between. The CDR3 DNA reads TGTGCCAGCAGCTTAGAAGCTACTGGTGAAGCTTTCTTT. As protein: CASSLEATGEAFF.

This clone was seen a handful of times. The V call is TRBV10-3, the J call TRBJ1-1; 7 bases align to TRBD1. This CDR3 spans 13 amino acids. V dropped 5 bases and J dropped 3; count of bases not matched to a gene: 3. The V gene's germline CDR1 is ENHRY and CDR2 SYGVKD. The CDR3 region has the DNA TGTGCCATCAGTCAGCAGGGGGACACTGAAGCTTTCTTT. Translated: CAISQQGDTEAFF.

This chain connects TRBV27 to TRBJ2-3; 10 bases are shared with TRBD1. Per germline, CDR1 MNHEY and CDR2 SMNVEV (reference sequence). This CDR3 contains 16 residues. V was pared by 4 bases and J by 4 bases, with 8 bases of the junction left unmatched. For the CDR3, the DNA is TGTGCCAGCAGTTCTTTGGGACAGGGGACCTCAGATACGCAGTATTTT. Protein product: CASSSLGQGTSDTQYF.

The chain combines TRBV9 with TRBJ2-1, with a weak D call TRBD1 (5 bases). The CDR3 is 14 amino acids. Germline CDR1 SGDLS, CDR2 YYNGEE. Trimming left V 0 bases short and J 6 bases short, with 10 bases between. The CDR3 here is CASSVDQGPNEQFF. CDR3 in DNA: TGTGCCAGCAGCGTAGACCAGGGCCCCAATGAGCAGTTCTTC.

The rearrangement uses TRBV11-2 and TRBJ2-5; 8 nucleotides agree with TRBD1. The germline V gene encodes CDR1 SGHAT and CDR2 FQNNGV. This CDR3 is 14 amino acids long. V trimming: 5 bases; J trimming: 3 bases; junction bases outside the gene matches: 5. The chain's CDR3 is CASSRDRREETQYF. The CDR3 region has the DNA TGTGCCAGCAGCCGGGACAGGCGGGAAGAGACCCAGTACTTC.

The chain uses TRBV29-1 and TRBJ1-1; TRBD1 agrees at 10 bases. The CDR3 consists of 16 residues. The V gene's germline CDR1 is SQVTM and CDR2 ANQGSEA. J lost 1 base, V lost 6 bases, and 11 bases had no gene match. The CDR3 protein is CSVRDRGSGTNTEAFF. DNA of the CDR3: TGCAGCGTCCGGGACAGGGGTTCGGGGACGAACACTGAAGCTTTCTTT.

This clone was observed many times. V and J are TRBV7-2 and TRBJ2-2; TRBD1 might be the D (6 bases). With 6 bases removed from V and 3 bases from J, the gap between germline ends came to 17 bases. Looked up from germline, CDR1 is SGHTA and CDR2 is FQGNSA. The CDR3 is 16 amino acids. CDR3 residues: CASRKAGTTYTGELFF. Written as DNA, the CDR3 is TGTGCCAGCAGGAAGGCCGGGACAACTTACACCGGGGAGCTGTTTTTT.

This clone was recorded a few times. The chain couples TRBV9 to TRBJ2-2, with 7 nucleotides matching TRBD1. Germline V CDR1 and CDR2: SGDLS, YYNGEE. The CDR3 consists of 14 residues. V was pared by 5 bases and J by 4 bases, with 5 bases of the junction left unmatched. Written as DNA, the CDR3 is TGTGCCAGCAGGGGGACAGTCCCCACCGGGGAGCTGTTTTTT. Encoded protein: CASRGTVPTGELFF.

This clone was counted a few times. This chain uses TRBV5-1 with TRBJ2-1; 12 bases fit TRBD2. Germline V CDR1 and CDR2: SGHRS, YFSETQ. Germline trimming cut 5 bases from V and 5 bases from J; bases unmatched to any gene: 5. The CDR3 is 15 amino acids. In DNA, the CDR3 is TGCGCCAGCAGTCCACTAGCGGGGGGTAACAATGAGCAGTTCTTC. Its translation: CASSPLAGGNNEQFF.

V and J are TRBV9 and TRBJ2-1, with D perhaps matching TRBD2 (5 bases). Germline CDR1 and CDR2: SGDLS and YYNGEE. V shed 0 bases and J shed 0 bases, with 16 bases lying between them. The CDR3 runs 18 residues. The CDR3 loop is CASSVGEGKQRSYNEQFF. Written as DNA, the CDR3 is TGTGCCAGCAGCGTAGGAGAGGGCAAGCAGCGCTCCTACAATGAGCAGTTCTTC. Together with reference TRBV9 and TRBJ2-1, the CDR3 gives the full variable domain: DSGVTQTPKHLITATGQRVTLRCSPRSGDLSVYWYQQSLDQGLQFLIQYYNGEERAKGNILERFSAQQFPDLHSELNLSSLELGDSALYFCASSVGEGKQRSYNEQFFGPGTRLTVL.